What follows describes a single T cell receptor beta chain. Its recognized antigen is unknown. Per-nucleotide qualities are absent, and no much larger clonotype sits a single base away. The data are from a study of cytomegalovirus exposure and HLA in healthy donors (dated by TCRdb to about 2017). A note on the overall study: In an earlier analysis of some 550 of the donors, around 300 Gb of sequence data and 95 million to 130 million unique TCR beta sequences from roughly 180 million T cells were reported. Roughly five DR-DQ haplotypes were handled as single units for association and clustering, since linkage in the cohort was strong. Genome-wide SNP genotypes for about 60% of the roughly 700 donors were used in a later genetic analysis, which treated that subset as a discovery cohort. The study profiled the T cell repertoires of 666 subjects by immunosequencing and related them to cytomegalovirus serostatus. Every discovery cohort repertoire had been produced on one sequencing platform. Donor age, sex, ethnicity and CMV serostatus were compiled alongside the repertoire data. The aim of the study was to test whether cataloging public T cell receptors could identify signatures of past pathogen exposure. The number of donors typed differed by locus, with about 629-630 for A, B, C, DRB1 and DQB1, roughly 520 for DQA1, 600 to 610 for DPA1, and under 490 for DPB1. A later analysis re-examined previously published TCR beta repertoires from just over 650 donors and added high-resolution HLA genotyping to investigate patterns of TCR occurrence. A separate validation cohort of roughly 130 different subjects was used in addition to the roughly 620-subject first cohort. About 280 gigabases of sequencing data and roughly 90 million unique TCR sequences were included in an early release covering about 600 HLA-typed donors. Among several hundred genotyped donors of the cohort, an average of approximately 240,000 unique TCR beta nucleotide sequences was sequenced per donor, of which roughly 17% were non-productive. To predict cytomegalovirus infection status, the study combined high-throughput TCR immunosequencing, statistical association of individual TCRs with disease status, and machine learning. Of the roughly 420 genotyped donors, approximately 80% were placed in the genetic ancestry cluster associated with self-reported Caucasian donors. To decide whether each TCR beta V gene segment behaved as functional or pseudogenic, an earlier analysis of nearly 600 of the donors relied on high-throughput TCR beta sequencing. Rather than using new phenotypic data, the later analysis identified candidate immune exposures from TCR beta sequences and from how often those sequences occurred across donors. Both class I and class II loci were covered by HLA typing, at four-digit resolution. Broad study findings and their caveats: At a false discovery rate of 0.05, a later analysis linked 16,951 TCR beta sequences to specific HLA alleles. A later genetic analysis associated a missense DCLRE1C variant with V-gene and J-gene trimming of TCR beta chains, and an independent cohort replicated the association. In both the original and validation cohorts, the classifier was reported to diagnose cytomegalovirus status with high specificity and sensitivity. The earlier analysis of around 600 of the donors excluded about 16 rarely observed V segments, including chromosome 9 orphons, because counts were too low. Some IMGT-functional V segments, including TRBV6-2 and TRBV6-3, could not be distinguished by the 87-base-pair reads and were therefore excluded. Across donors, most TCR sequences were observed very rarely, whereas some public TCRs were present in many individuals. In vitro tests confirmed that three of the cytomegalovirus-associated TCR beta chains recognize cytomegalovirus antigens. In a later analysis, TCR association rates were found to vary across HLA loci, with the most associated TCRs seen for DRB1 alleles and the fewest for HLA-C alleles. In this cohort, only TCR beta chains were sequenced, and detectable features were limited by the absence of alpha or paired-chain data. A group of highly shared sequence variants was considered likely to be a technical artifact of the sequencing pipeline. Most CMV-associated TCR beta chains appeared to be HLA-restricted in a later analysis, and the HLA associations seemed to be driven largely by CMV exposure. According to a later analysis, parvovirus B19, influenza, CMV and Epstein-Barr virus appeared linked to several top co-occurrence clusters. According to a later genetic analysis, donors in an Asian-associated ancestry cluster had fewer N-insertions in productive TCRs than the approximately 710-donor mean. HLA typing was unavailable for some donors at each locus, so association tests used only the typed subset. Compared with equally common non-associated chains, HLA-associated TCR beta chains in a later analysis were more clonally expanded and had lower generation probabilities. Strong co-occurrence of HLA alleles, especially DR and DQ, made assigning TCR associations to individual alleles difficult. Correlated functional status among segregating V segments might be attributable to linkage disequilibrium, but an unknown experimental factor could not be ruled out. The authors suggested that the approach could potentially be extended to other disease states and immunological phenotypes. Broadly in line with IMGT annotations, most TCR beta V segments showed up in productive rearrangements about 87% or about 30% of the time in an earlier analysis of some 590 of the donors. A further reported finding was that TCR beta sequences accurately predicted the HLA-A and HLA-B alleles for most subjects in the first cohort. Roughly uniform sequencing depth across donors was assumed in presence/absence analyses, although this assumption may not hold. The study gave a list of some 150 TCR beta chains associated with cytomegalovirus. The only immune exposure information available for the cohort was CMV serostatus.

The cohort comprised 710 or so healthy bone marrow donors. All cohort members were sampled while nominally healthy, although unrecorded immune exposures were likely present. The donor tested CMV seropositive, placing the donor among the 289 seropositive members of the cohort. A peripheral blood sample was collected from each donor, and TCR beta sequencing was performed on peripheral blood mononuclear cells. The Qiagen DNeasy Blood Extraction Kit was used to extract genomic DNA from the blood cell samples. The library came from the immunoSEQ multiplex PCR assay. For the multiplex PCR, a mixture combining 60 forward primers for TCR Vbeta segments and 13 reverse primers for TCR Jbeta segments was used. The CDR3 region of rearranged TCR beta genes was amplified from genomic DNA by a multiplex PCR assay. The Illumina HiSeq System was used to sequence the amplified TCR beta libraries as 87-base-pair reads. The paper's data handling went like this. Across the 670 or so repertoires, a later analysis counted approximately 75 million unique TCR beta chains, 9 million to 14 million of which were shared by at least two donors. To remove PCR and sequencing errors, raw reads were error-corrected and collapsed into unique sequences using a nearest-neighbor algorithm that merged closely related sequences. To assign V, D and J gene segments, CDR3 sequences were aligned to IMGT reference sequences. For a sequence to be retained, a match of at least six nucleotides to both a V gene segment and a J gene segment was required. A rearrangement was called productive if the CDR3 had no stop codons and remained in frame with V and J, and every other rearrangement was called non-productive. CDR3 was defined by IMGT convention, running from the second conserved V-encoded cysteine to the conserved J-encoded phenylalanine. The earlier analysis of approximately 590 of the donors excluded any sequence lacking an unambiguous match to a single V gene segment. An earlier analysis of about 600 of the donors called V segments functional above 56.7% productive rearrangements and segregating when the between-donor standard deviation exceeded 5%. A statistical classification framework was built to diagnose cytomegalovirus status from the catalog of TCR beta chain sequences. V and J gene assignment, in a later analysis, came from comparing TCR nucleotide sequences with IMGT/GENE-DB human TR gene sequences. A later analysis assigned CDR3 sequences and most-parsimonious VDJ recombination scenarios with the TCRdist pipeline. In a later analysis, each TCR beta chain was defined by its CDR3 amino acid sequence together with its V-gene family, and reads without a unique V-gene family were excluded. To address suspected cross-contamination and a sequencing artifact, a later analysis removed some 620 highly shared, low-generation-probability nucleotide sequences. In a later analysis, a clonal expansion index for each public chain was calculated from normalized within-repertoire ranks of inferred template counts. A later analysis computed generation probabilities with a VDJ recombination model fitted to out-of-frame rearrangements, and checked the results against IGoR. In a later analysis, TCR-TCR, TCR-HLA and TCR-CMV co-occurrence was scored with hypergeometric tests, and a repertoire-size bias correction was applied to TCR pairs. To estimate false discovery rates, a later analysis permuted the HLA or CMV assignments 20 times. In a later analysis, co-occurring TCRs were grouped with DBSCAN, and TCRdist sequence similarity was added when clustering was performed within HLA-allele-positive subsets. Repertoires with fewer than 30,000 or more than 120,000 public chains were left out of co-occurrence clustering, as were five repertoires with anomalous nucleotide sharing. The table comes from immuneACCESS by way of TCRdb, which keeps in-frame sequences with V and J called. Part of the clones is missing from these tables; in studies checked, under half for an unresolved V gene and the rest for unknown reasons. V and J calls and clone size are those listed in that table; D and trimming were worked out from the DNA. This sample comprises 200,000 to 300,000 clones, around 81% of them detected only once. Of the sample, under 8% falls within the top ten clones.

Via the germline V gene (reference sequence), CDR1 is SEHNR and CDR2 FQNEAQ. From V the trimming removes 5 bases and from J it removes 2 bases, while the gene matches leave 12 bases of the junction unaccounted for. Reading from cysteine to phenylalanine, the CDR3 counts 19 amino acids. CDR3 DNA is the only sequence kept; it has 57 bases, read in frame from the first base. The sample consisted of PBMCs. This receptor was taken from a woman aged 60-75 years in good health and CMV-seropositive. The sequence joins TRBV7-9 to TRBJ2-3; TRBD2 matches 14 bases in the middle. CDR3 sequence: CASSRRTSGRPVHTDTQYF. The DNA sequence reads TGTGCCAGCAGCCGACGGACTAGCGGGAGGCCCGTGCACACAGATACGCAGTATTTT.